This entry lists 9 T cell receptor beta chains sequenced from one sample in a study of OX40 agonist ivuxolimab in advanced cancers. Libraries were prepared by immunoSEQ multiplex PCR; TCRdb keeps only in-frame clonotypes and omits some of them. This sample has some 14,000 clones, with approximately 80% found just once. Material: CD4+ or CD8+ T cells sorted from blood, obtained in a trial of the OX40 agonist ivuxolimab. These receptors all stem from an adult with an advanced solid tumor such as melanoma, head and neck, liver or kidney cancer.

The gene calls are TRBV29-1 and TRBJ1-1; D is ambiguous. Trimming stripped 4 bases from V and 6 bases from J, with 15 bases between. This CDR3 has 13 residues. In germline, CDR1 is SQVTM, CDR2 ANQGSEA. The CDR3 DNA is TGCAGCGTTGGCGGAGCTGTTACAGCTGAAGCTTTCTTT. It specifies CSVGGAVTAEAFF. The entire variable domain, with the rest obtained from reference TRBV29-1 and TRBJ1-1, is as follows: SAVISQKPSRDICQRGTSLTIQCQVDSQVTMMFWYRQQPGQSLTLIATANQGSEATYESGFVIDKFPISRPNLTFSTLTVSNMSPEDSSIYLCSVGGAVTAEAFFGQGTRLTVV.

This clone was counted only a few times. The V call is TRBV7-6, the J call TRBJ1-1, with 7 bases lining up with TRBD1. The CDR3 runs 14 residues. Germline V gene lookup returns CDR1 SGHVS and CDR2 FNYEAQ. Germline trimming cut 4 bases from V and 11 bases from J; bases unmatched to any gene: 13. CDR3 loop: CASSSTMTGFGAFF. The CDR3 region has the DNA TGTGCCAGCAGCTCGACGATGACAGGGTTCGGCGCTTTCTTT.

In DNA form, the CDR3 reads TGTGCCAGCAGCAGTAGGGAAGGCTACACCTTC. Its protein product is CASSSREGYTF. The chain recombines TRBV7-2 with TRBJ1-2; D ambiguous. The CDR3 spans 11 residues. Trimming pared 5 bases from V and 8 bases from J, leaving 9 bases between. Germline V gene data show CDR1 as SGHTA and CDR2 as FQGNSA. Together with reference TRBV7-2 and TRBJ1-2, the CDR3 gives the full variable domain: GAGVSQSPSNKVTEKGKDVELRCDPISGHTALYWYRQSLGQGLEFLIYFQGNSAPDKSGLPSDRFSAERTGGSVSTLTIQRTQQEDSAVYLCASSSREGYTFGSGTRLTVV.

The chain combines TRBV5-6 with TRBJ1-1; no definite D call. Trimming removed 0 bases at V and 0 bases at J, with 9 bases between. The CDR3 is 15 amino acids. Germline V gene sequence: CDR1 SGHDT, CDR2 YYEEEE. The CDR3 coding sequence is TGTGCCAGCAGCTTGGCTGCGATCTTGAACACTGAAGCTTTCTTT. This encodes CASSLAAILNTEAFF.

V is TRBV18 and J is TRBJ2-1; weak D call: TRBD2 (7 bases). Trimming stripped 3 bases from V and 15 bases from J, with 27 bases between. In germline, CDR1 is KGHSH, CDR2 LQKENI. The CDR3 loop spans 16 amino acids. The CDR3 DNA is TGTGCCAGCTCACCTGGTGGAGACACAGGGAGGGGATTTCGGTTCTTC. It encodes CASSPGGDTGRGFRFF.

This clone is a singleton in its sample. The chain carries TRBV7-3 and TRBJ2-7; TRBD1 matches 7 bases. The V and J ends lost 2 bases and 2 bases, in that order; junction bases with no gene match: 3. The CDR3 loop spans 14 amino acids. Germline lookup yields CDR1 SGHTA and CDR2 FQGTGA. The CDR3 loop is CASSLGGQAYEQYF. CDR3 bases: TGTGCCAGCAGCTTAGGCGGACAGGCCTACGAGCAGTACTTC.

This chain uses TRBV5-1 with TRBJ2-1; TRBD1 matches at 10 bases. The germline V gene has CDR1 SGHRS and CDR2 YFSETQ. The V segment lost 4 bases and the J segment 5 bases; nucleotides outside the gene matches: 3. This CDR3 contains 14 residues. The CDR3 nucleotides read TGCGCCAGCAGCCCCGGGACAGGGGACAATGAGCAGTTCTTC. As protein: CASSPGTGDNEQFF.

This clone occurred a few times. J is TRBJ2-7 and V is TRBV27; possibly TRBD2 for D (5 bases). CDR1 is MNHEY and CDR2 is SMNVEV in the germline V gene (reference sequence). The V gene lost 4 bases and the J gene lost 4 bases, with 11 bases spanning the gap. This CDR3 has 13 residues. CDR3 sequence (DNA): TGTGCCAGCAGTTACGGGGTGCGTTACGAGCAGTACTTC. Its translation: CASSYGVRYEQYF.

The rearrangement joins TRBV11-1 to TRBJ2-7, with D perhaps matching TRBD2 (6 bases). CDR1 SGHAT and CDR2 FQDESV come from the germline V gene (reference sequence). Trimming left V 5 bases short and J 5 bases short, with 22 bases between. The CDR3 extends over 16 amino acids. The CDR3: CASSHSGMRGNHEQYF. The CDR3 region has the DNA TGTGCCAGCAGCCACTCAGGGATGCGGGGCAACCACGAGCAGTACTTC.